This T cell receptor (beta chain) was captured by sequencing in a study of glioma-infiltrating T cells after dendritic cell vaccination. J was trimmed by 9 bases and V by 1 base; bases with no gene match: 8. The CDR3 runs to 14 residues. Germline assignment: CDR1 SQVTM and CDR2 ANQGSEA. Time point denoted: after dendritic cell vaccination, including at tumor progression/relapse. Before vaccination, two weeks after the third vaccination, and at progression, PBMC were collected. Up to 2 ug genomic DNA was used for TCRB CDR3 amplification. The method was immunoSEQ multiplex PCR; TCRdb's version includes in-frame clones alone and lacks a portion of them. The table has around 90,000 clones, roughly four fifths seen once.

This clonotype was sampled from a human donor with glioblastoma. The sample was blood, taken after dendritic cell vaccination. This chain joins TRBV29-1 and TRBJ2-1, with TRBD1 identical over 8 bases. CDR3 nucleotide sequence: TGCAGCGTTGAAGCCCTGGGACAGGTAGGTGAGCAGTTCTTC. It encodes CSVEALGQVGEQFF.